This is a list of T cell receptor beta chains from one sample in a study of blood T cell repertoires in COVID-19. The table came from immunoSEQ multiplex PCR; TCRdb's copy has only in-frame clones and leaves some out. The repertoire holds around 400,000 clones, with around 92% as singletons. Sequenced material: PBMCs or T cells enriched from blood (not recorded which). The receptors shown here come from a woman aged 25-40 years who had recovered from COVID-19. CDR3s include the opening cysteine and the closing phenylalanine or tryptophan. D genes are given only for firm matches. The size field is filled for only some rows; it gives once, few, many or a size class.

D | J | size | V | DNA | CDR3
TRBD2 | TRBJ2-3 | - | TRBV7-3 | TGTGCCAGCAGCCCCGTCGCAGCGGGGCGTTTTACAGATACGCAGTATTTT | CASSPVAAGRFTDTQYF
TRBD1 | TRBJ2-2 | few | TRBV5-6 | TGTGCCAGCAGCGCCCTTGGACAGGGGGAGGACGGGGAGCTGTTTTTT | CASSALGQGEDGELFF
- | TRBJ2-7 | - | TRBV11-2 | TGTGCCAGCAGCCCCAGGATCCGGGACACCTACGAGCAGTACTTC | CASSPRIRDTYEQYF
TRBD2 | TRBJ2-3 | - | TRBV9 | TGTGCCAGCAGCCCGCGGGGGGCGGCTGGAGATACGCAGTATTTT | CASSPRGAAGDTQYF
TRBD2 | TRBJ2-7 | - | TRBV5-1 | TGCGCCAGCAGCTTGGCCCTTCCGGGGGGTGCCTACGAGCAGTACTTC | CASSLALPGGAYEQYF
- | TRBJ1-5 | - | TRBV7-9 | TGTGCCAGCAGCTTAGGTTCGACCGGGAGTATATGGCCCCAGCATTTT | CASSLGSTGSIWPQHF
TRBD1 | TRBJ2-7 | few | TRBV19 | TGTGCCAGTAGTAGGACAGGGTCCTACGAGCAGTACTTC | CASSRTGSYEQYF
TRBD1 | TRBJ1-1 | - | TRBV6-2/TRBV6-3 | TGTGCCAGCAGTGACGGACAGGCATTATTGGGTAACACTGAAGCTTTCTTT | CASSDGQALLGNTEAFF
- | TRBJ2-7 | - | TRBV18 | TGTGCCAGCTCACCATGGACGGGGACCTACGAGCAGTACTTC | CASSPWTGTYEQYF
- | TRBJ1-2 | - | TRBV5-1 | TGCGCCAGCAACGGGGATTTCGAAGGCTACACCTTC | CASNGDFEGYTF
TRBD1 | TRBJ1-2 | once | TRBV7-2 | TGTGCCAGCAGCTTACCCCCGGGACAGGGTGTTCGAGGCTACACCTTC | CASSLPPGQGVRGYTF
TRBD1 | TRBJ1-3 | - | TRBV28 | TGTGCCAGCAGTTTATGGGGACAGGGGACGCGGAACACCATATATTTT | CASSLWGQGTRNTIYF
- | TRBJ2-1 | - | TRBV6-5 | TGTGCCAGCAGTGACTCGCGGGGCGGCTACAATGAGCAGTTCTTC | CASSDSRGGYNEQFF
- | TRBJ1-6 | - | TRBV30 | TGTGCCTGGAGTGTACAGGGAGGGGCTAGATCACCCCTCCACTTT | CAWSVQGGARSPLHF
TRBD1 | TRBJ1-6 | - | TRBV9 | TGTGCCAGCAGCGTATCGGGACAGGCTAATTCACCCCTCCACTTT | CASSVSGQANSPLHF
TRBD2 | TRBJ2-5 | - | TRBV18 | TGTGCCAGCTCACCACCCTTTATGGCGGGGGTGGAGACCCAGTACTTC | CASSPPFMAGVETQYF
- | TRBJ2-7 | - | TRBV18 | TGTGCCAGCTCCCTAATAGGCGGGACAGACTCCTACGAGCAGTACTTC | CASSLIGGTDSYEQYF
TRBD1 | TRBJ2-7 | few | TRBV6-5 | TGTGCCAGCAGTCCCGGGACAGGGCGCTACGAGCAGTACTTC | CASSPGTGRYEQYF
TRBD2 | TRBJ2-2 | - | TRBV7-6 | TGTGCCAGCAGCTTAACGCCGATAGCGGGAGCCGGGGAGCTGTTTTTT | CASSLTPIAGAGELFF
TRBD1 | TRBJ2-7 | - | TRBV5-1 | TGCGCCAGCAGCTTAGGACAGGGTAACGAGCAGTACTTC | CASSLGQGNEQYF
- | TRBJ2-1 | - | TRBV5-1 | TGCGCCAGCAGCTTGTGGGAGTCGGGAATAAATGAGCAGTTCTTC | CASSLWESGINEQFF
- | TRBJ2-1 | - | TRBV27 | TGTGCCAGCAGTTTACAGGGTTGGGGTCCGGGCAATGAGCAGTTCTTC | CASSLQGWGPGNEQFF
- | TRBJ2-1 | once | TRBV5-1 | TGCGCCAGCAGCCCGCTAGGCGGTGAGCAGTTCTTC | CASSPLGGEQFF
- | TRBJ1-2 | - | TRBV9 | TGTGCCAGCAGCGCCGAACTACACAGGGCTGAAAGCTACACCTTC | CASSAELHRAESYTF
- | TRBJ1-1 | - | TRBV29-1 | TGCAGCGTCAAGGGGATGATCACTGAAGCTTTCTTT | CSVKGMITEAFF